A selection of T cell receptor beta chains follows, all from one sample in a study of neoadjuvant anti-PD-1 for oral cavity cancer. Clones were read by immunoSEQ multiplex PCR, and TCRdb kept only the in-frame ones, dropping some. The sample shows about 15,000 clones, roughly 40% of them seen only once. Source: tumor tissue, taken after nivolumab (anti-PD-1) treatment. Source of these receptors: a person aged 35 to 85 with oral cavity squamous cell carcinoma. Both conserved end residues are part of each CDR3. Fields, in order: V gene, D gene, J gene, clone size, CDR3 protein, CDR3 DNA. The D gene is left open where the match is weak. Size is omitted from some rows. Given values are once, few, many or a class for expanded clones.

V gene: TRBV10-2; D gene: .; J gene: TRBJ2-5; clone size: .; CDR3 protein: CASRNTPENQETQYF; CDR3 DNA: TGCGCCAGCAGGAATACCCCGGAAAACCAAGAGACCCAGTACTTC
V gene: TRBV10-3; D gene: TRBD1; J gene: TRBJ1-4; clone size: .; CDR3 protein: CAISEGTGATNEKLFF; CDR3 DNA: TGTGCCATCAGTGAGGGGACAGGGGCGACTAATGAAAAACTGTTTTTT
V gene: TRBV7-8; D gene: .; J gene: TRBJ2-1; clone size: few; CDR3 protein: CASSRGSSYNEQFF; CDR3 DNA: TGTGCCAGCAGCCGAGGGAGCTCCTACAATGAGCAGTTCTTC
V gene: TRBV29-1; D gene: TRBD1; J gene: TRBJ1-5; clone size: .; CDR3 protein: CSVEKGTVCRPQHF; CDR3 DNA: TGCAGCGTTGAAAAAGGGACAGTTTGTCGGCCCCAGCATTTT
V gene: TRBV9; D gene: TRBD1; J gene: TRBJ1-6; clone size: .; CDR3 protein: CASSAWDSNSPLHF; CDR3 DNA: TGTGCCAGCAGCGCGTGGGACAGCAATTCACCCCTCCACTTT
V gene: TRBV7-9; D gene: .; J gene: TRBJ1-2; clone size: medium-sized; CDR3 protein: CASSPTEYGYTF; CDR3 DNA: TGTGCCAGCAGCCCTACAGAGTATGGCTACACCTTC
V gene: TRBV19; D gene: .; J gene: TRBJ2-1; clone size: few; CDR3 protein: CASSILPTNEQFF; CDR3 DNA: TGTGCCAGTAGTATTTTGCCTACAAATGAGCAGTTCTTC
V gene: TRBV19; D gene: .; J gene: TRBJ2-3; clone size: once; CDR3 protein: CASSTQPYRADTQYF; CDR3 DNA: TGTGCCAGTAGTACCCAGCCCTATCGGGCAGATACGCAGTATTTT
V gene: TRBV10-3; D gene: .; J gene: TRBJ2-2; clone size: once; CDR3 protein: CAISGGGDTGELFF; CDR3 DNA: TGTGCCATCAGCGGGGGTGGGGACACCGGGGAGCTGTTTTTT
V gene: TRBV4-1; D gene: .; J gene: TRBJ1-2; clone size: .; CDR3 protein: CASSQGQVRRSNYGYTF; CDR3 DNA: TGCGCCAGCAGCCAAGGACAGGTTCGCCGGTCTAACTATGGCTACACCTTC
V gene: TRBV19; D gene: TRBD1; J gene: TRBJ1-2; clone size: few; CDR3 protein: CASTDTGESNYGYTF; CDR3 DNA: TGTGCCAGTACCGATACAGGGGAATCTAACTATGGCTACACCTTC
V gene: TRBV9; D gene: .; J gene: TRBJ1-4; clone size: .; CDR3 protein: CASSLGNLATNEKLFF; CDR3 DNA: TGTGCCAGCAGCTTAGGTAACTTGGCAACTAATGAAAAACTGTTTTTT
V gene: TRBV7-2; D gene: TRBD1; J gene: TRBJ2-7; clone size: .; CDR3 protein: CASSLARQGAYEQYF; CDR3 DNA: TGTGCCAGCAGCTTAGCGCGTCAGGGGGCCTACGAGCAGTACTTC
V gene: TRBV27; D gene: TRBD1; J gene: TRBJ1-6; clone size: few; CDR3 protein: CASSPPGTGVRSPLHF; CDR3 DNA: TGTGCCAGCAGTCCACCCGGGACAGGGGTACGTTCACCCCTCCACTTT
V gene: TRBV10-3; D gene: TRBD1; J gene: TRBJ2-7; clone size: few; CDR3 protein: CAISGTGQGLVYEQYF; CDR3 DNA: TGTGCCATCAGCGGCACTGGACAGGGGCTTGTCTACGAGCAGTACTTC
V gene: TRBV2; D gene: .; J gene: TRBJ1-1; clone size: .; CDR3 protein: CASSERTAVAEAFF; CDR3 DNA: TGTGCCAGCAGTGAAAGGACAGCAGTTGCTGAAGCTTTCTTT
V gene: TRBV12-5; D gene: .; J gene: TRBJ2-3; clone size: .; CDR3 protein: CASGSRGKTQYF; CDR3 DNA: TGTGCTAGTGGTTCAAGGGGGAAGACGCAGTATTTT
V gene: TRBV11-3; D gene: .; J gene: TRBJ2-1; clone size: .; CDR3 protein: CASSQENEQFF; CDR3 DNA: TGTGCCAGCAGCCAGGAGAATGAGCAGTTCTTC
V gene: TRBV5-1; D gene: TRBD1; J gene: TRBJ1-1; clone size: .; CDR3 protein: CASSLVQGTLNTEAFF; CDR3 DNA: TGCGCCAGCAGCTTGGTACAGGGGACCCTGAACACTGAAGCTTTCTTT
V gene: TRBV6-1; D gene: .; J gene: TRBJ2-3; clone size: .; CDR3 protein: CASSGPRVQDTQYF; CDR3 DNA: TGTGCCAGCAGTGGGCCTAGGGTTCAGGATACGCAGTATTTT
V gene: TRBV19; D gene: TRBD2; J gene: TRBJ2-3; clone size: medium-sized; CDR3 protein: CASSMAGGGTDTQYF; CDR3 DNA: TGTGCCAGTAGTATGGCGGGGGGGGGCACAGATACGCAGTATTTT
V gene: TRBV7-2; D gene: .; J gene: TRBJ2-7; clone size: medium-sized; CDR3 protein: CASSQDRMPSYEQYF; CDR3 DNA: TGTGCCAGCAGCCAAGACAGGATGCCCTCCTACGAGCAGTACTTC
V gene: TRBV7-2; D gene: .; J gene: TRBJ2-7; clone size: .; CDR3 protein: CASSLHSAGRTYEQYF; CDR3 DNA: TGTGCCAGCAGCTTACACTCTGCGGGGCGGACCTACGAGCAGTACTTC
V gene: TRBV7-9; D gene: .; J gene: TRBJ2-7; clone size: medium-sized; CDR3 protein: CASSTGVYEQYF; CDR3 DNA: TGTGCCAGCAGCACGGGTGTCTACGAGCAGTACTTC
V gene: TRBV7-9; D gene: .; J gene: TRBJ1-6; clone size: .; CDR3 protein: CASSLGTSSPLHF; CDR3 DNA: TGTGCCAGCAGCTTGGGTACTTCTTCACCCCTCCACTTT
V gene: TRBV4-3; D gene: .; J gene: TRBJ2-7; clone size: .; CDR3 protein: CASSQEITGSREQYF; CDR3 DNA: TGCGCCAGCAGCCAAGAGATAACAGGGTCGCGGGAGCAGTACTTC
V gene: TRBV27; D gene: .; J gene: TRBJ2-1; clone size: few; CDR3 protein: CASSLFSGNSYNEQFF; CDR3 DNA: TGTGCCAGCAGTTTATTTAGCGGAAACTCCTACAATGAGCAGTTCTTC
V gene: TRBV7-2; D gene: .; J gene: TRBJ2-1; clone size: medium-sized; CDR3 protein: CASSLVNEQFF; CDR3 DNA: TGTGCCAGCAGCTTAGTCAATGAGCAGTTCTTC
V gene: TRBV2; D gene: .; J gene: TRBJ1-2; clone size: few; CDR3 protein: CASSEGEAVGWCYTF; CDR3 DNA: TGTGCCAGCAGTGAGGGGGAGGCGGTAGGGTGGTGCTACACCTTC
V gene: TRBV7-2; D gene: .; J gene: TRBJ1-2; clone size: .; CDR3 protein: CASSLLPGSYNYGYTF; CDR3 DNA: TGTGCCAGCAGCTTACTCCCAGGGTCGTATAACTATGGCTACACCTTC
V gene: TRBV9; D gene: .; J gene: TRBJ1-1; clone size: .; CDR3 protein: CASSPWLSLNTEAFF; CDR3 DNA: TGTGCCAGCAGCCCTTGGCTTTCGTTGAACACTGAAGCTTTCTTT
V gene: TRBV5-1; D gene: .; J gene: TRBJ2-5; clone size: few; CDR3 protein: CASSPLGALPETQYF; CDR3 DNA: TGCGCCAGCAGCCCCCTGGGGGCCCTCCCAGAGACCCAGTACTTC
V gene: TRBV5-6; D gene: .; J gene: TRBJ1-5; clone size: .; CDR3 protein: CASKSRLNSNQPQHF; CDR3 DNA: TGTGCCAGCAAATCCCGACTGAATAGCAATCAGCCCCAGCATTTT
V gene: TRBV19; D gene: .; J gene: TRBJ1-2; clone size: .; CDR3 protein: CASSMVGGTGYTF; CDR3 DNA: TGTGCCAGTAGTATGGTGGGGGGCACTGGCTACACCTTC
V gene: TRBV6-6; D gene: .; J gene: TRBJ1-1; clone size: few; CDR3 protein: CASRRGQSTEAFF; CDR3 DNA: TGTGCCAGCAGACGCGGACAGTCAACTGAAGCTTTCTTT
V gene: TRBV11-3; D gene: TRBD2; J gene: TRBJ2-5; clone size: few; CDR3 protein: CASSSGLAGGETQYF; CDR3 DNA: TGTGCCAGCAGCTCGGGACTAGCGGGGGGGGAGACCCAGTACTTC
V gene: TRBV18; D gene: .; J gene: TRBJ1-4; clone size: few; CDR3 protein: CASSPFRDGEKLFF; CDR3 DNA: TGTGCCAGCTCACCTTTCAGAGACGGGGAAAAACTGTTTTTT
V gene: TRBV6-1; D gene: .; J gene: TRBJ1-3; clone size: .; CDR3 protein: CASSFQPGPGNTIYF; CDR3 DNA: TGTGCCAGCAGTTTCCAGCCTGGCCCTGGAAACACCATATATTTT
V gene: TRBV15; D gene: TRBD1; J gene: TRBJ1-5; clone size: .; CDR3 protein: CATSPPGTGVQPQHF; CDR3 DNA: TGTGCCACCAGCCCTCCCGGAACAGGGGTTCAGCCCCAGCATTTT
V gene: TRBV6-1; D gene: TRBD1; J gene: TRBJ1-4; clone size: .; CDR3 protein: CASRRGGTGLIELFF; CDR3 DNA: TGTGCCAGCAGGCGAGGGGGGACAGGCCTGATCGAACTGTTTTTT
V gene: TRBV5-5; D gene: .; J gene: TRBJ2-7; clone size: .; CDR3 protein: CASSFGRASYEQYF; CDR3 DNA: TGTGCCAGCAGCTTCGGCAGGGCCTCCTACGAGCAGTACTTC
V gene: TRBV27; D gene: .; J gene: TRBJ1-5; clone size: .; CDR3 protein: CASSLSRSGDQPQHF; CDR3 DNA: TGTGCCAGCAGTTTAAGCCGTTCGGGGGATCAGCCCCAGCATTTT
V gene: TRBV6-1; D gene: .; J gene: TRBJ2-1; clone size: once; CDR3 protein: CASSYPEEQFF; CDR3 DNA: TGTGCCAGCAGTTACCCCGAAGAGCAGTTCTTC
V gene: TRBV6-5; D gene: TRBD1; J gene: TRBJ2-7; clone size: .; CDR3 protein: CASSRPGQAYEQYF; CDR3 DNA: TGTGCCAGCAGTAGGCCGGGACAGGCCTACGAGCAGTACTTC
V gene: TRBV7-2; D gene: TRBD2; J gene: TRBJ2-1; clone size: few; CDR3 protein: CASSLNVAGGYNEQFF; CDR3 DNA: TGTGCCAGCAGCTTAAATGTAGCGGGGGGGTACAATGAGCAGTTCTTC
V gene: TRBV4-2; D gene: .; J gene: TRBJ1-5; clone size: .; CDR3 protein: CASSRDYREGSNQPQHF; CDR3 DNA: TGTGCCAGCAGCCGCGACTACAGGGAAGGTAGCAATCAGCCCCAGCATTTT
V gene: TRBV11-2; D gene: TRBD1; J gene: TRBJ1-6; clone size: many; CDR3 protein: CASSPGQGNSPLHF; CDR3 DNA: TGTGCCAGCAGCCCGGGACAGGGTAATTCACCCCTCCACTTT
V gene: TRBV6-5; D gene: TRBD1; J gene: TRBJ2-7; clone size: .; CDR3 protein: CASSYTTGGSPYEQYF; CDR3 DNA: TGTGCCAGCAGTTACACTACAGGGGGCTCCCCCTACGAGCAGTACTTC
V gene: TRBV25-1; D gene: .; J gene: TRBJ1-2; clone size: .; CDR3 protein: CASSEVRGGYTF; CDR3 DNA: TGTGCCAGCAGTGAAGTCAGGGGCGGCTACACCTTC
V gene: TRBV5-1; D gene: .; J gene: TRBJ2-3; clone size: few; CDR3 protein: CASSFGGKGTDTQYF; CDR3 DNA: TGCGCCAGCAGCTTTGGGGGGAAGGGCACAGATACGCAGTATTTT
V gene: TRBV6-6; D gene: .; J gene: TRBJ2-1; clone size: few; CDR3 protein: CASSTRGSYNEQFF; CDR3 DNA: TGTGCCAGCAGTACCCGGGGCTCCTACAATGAGCAGTTCTTC
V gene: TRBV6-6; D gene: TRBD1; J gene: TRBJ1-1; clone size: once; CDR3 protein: CASSRQGAVNTEAFF; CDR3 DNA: TGTGCCAGCAGTAGACAGGGGGCCGTGAACACTGAAGCTTTCTTT
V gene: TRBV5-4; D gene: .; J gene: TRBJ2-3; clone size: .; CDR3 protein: CASSLGGADTQYF; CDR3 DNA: TGTGCCAGCAGCTTGGGTGGGGCTGATACGCAGTATTTT
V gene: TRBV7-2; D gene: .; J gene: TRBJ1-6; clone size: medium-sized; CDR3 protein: CASSPGGVAAPLHF; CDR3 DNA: TGTGCCAGCAGCCCGGGGGGGGTCGCGGCACCCCTCCACTTT
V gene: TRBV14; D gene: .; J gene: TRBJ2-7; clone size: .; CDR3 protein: CASSQGAGRSYEQYF; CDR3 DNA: TGTGCCAGCAGCCAAGGAGCAGGCCGCTCCTACGAGCAGTACTTC